This T cell receptor beta chain was found in a study of beta chain features in type 1 diabetes. Across the study: Cell yields, gender and age were similar in healthy donors and patients. Researchers looked at fewer than 110 million sorted cells across all samples. Points from the study as a whole: Moderate yet significant TCRB CDR3 shortening was seen in Type 1 diabetes patients in all four CD4+ subsets.

Reverse transcription of all isolated RNA meant that expressed TCRB transcripts were sequenced. Sequenced by immunoSEQ multiplex PCR; TCRdb stores in-frame clones only, minus some. The sample has under 350,000 clones; 14% are singletons. This clone has a handful of counts. The antigen is undetermined. Averaging roughly 120 mL, one heparinised blood draw came from each individual donor. Via the markers CD45RO/CCR7/CD25/CD127/CD95/CD27, stem cell-like memory, regulatory, central memory and naive CD4+ cells were sorted. Sequencing was carried out using naive CD4+ T cells from blood. The sequence came from a man in his thirties or forties with type 1 diabetes.

CDR3 DNA sequence: TGTGCCAGCAGCCTACAAGGACAGTCCACACCCCTCCACTTT. Encoded protein: CASSLQGQSTPLHF. The gene calls are TRBV14 and TRBJ1-6; possible D gene TRBD1, 6 bases. Germline assignment: CDR1 SGHDN and CDR2 FVKESK. The CDR3 totals 14 residues. Deletions cut 4 bases from V and 11 bases from J, with 15 bases between. Full variable domain (remainder filled in from reference TRBV14 and TRBJ1-6): EAGVTQFPSHSVIEKGQTVTLRCDPISGHDNLYWYRRVMGKEIKFLLHFVKESKQDESGMPNNRFLAERTGGTYSTLKVQPAELEDSGVYFCASSLQGQSTPLHFGNGTRLTVT.